The clone carrying this TCR beta chain was seen more than once but under ten times. The target antigen is unknown. A second about 6 to 12 cycle PCR used barcoded and J-beta primers. Each CDR3 protein gets one entry after TCRdb re-called the 5' RACE reads with MiXCR. The profile shows over 1,500,000 distinct CDR3 sequences, 40% to 55% of them singletons. This sample is drawn from a study of blood T cells in healthy people across ages. Trimming at V came to 2 bases and at J to 6 bases, leaving 4 bases not matched to a gene. The CDR3 is 15 amino acids. The germline CDR1 and CDR2 sequences are SGDLS and YYNGEE. Study-wide results and caveats: Higher diversity, along with more naive CD4+ cells, distinguished long-lived donors from aged donors.

The chain links TRBV9 to TRBJ2-4, with 11 bases lining up with TRBD2. This TCR derives from a woman in her thirties or forties in good health. The sequenced sample was blood. For the CDR3, the DNA is TGTGCCAGCAGCGTGAGTAGCGGGGGGGCAAACATTCAGTACTTC. Its protein product is CASSVSSGGANIQYF.